A selection of T cell receptor beta chains follows, all from one sample in a study of radiotherapy plus CTLA-4 blockade in lung cancer. The assay was immunoSEQ multiplex PCR, and TCRdb's table has in-frame clones only and misses some. The sample has about 120,000 clones; 78% are singletons. The specimen comprised peripheral blood, sampled from a patient treated with radiotherapy plus ipilimumab. The receptors were sampled from a human donor with non-small cell lung cancer who had a partial response to radiotherapy plus ipilimumab. Both conserved end residues are part of each CDR3. A D gene is named only where the DNA matches it firmly. Only part of the rows carry a size: once, few, many, or a class if the clone is expanded.

cdr3_nt | cdr3_aa | v_call | clone_size | j_call | d_call
TGCGCCAGCAGCCGAGAACTCCTCCGCGGGAGCCAGGGGGAAAAACTGTTTTTT | CASSRELLRGSQGEKLFF | TRBV4-3 | . | TRBJ1-4 | .
TGTGCCAGCAGTAAGCGGGCGAACACCGGGGAGCTGTTTTTT | CASSKRANTGELFF | TRBV6-6 | few | TRBJ2-2 | .
TGTGCCAGTAGTATAAGGATGCGGGGGTTCCCTGGGGCCAACGTCCTGACTTTC | CASSIRMRGFPGANVLTF | TRBV19 | . | TRBJ2-6 | TRBD2
TGTGCCAGCTCCCAGGGTGGGAATTCACCCCTCCACTTT | CASSQGGNSPLHF | TRBV2 | . | TRBJ1-6 | .
TGTGCCAGCAGCTTCGCTAGCGGGTTGCAAGAGACCCAGTACTTC | CASSFASGLQETQYF | TRBV5-4 | . | TRBJ2-5 | TRBD2
TGTGCCAGCAGCTTAGCACTAGCGGGAGGGCCGGATACGCAGTATTTT | CASSLALAGGPDTQYF | TRBV7-2 | few | TRBJ2-3 | TRBD2
TGCGCCAGCAGCCTCCGGGGGGAGGGAAGCACTGAAGCTTTCTTT | CASSLRGEGSTEAFF | TRBV5-1 | . | TRBJ1-1 | .
TGTGCCAGCAGCTTGACGGAGGGAGGGGCCTACAATGAGCAGTTCTTC | CASSLTEGGAYNEQFF | TRBV7-9 | . | TRBJ2-1 | TRBD2
TGTGCCAGCAGTTACGACTTCAGGAACACTGAAGCTTTCTTT | CASSYDFRNTEAFF | TRBV6-5 | . | TRBJ1-1 | .
TGTGCCAGCAGCTCCCGGGAGACCCAGTACTTC | CASSSRETQYF | TRBV7-9 | . | TRBJ2-5 | .
TGTGCCATGGGGACTAGCGGGCCGGGGAATGAGCAGTTCTTC | CAMGTSGPGNEQFF | TRBV10-3 | . | TRBJ2-1 | TRBD2
TGTGCCAGCAGCGTGGGTCTAGCGCGGACCAATGAGCAGTTCTTC | CASSVGLARTNEQFF | TRBV9 | . | TRBJ2-1 | .
TGTGCCAGCAGTTTCCAGGGGAGCACAGATACGCAGTATTTT | CASSFQGSTDTQYF | TRBV28 | medium-sized | TRBJ2-3 | .
TGTGCCAGCAGCAAGGGACTAGCGGGAGGAGAGCAGTTCTTC | CASSKGLAGGEQFF | TRBV21-1 | . | TRBJ2-1 | .
TGTGCCAGCAGCGATGGGACAGGGGGCGCTGAACAGACCCAGTACTTC | CASSDGTGGAEQTQYF | TRBV7-9 | . | TRBJ2-5 | TRBD1
TGTGCCTGGGCGACAGGGAACAATTCACCCCTCCACTTT | CAWATGNNSPLHF | TRBV30 | . | TRBJ1-6 | TRBD1
TGTGCCAGCAGCTTAGAGGGGGGGCGGTCGGCTTTCTTT | CASSLEGGRSAFF | TRBV7-2 | . | TRBJ1-1 | .
TGTGCCAGCAGCTCTCAGGGGGCGATAGGGGCTGAAGCTTTCTTT | CASSSQGAIGAEAFF | TRBV7-2 | . | TRBJ1-1 | TRBD1
TGCGCCAGCAGCTGGGGACAGGGCAGTCCCGAGCAGTACTTC | CASSWGQGSPEQYF | TRBV5-1 | . | TRBJ2-7 | TRBD1
TGTGCCAGCAGCTTAGACACCGACAATGAGCAGTTCTTC | CASSLDTDNEQFF | TRBV7-9 | many | TRBJ2-1 | .
TGTGCCAGCTCACCTTACAGGGACCCCGGGGAGCTGTTTTTT | CASSPYRDPGELFF | TRBV18 | . | TRBJ2-2 | .
TGTGCCAGCAGTTACGATGGGGGCGCGAGCATTCAGCCCCAGCATTTT | CASSYDGGASIQPQHF | TRBV6-5 | once | TRBJ1-5 | .
TGTGCCAGCAGCCTAAGGGCTAGCGGGAAAGAGACCCAGTACTTC | CASSLRASGKETQYF | TRBV14 | . | TRBJ2-5 | TRBD2
TGTGCCAGCAGTAGACAGCCACTAGAGACCCAGTACTTC | CASSRQPLETQYF | TRBV6-1 | . | TRBJ2-5 | .
TGTGCCAGCAGGGGGGGGACTAGCGGTTTGTCCCGAAACATTCAGTACTTC | CASRGGTSGLSRNIQYF | TRBV2 | few | TRBJ2-4 | TRBD2
TGTGCCAGTAGTATCCCCGGGGTCGAGACTGGGGAGCTGTTTTTT | CASSIPGVETGELFF | TRBV19 | . | TRBJ2-2 | .
TGTGCCAGCAGTCGGGGGGGCCCCAATCAGCCCCAGCATTTT | CASSRGGPNQPQHF | TRBV28 | . | TRBJ1-5 | .
TGTGCCAGCAGGGGACAGCACCTTAGCAATCAGCCCCAGCATTTT | CASRGQHLSNQPQHF | TRBV6-1 | . | TRBJ1-5 | TRBD1
TGTGCCAGTAGTAGCCCGGGACTAGCGGGAGTCGGAGATACGCAGTATTTT | CASSSPGLAGVGDTQYF | TRBV19 | . | TRBJ2-3 | TRBD2
TGTGCCAGCAGTCGGACAGGGAGTCAACAGCCCCAGCATTTT | CASSRTGSQQPQHF | TRBV6-5 | medium-sized | TRBJ1-5 | TRBD1
TGTGCCAGCAGTTCGGGGACAGGGGGCTTGGGCACTGAAGCTTTCTTT | CASSSGTGGLGTEAFF | TRBV27 | . | TRBJ1-1 | TRBD1
TGCGCCAGCAGGGTTCGGGGAGGGAACACTGAAGCTTTCTTT | CASRVRGGNTEAFF | TRBV4-3 | . | TRBJ1-1 | .
TGTGCCAGCAGCCGCCTCCAGGCATACAATGAGCAGTTCTTC | CASSRLQAYNEQFF | TRBV5-6 | . | TRBJ2-1 | .
TGTGCCAGCAGCGTTAGCGCCGGAACACTCACAGATACGCAGTATTTT | CASSVSAGTLTDTQYF | TRBV9 | . | TRBJ2-3 | .
TGCGCCAGCAGCCGGGAGGCAGAGAACTATGGCTACACCTTC | CASSREAENYGYTF | TRBV4-3 | . | TRBJ1-2 | .
TGTGCCAGCAGTGAATTTCCAGGGGTAGGAAAAGTAGGTGAGCAGTTCTTC | CASSEFPGVGKVGEQFF | TRBV6-1 | once | TRBJ2-1 | .
TGCGCCAGCAGTCAAATTAGGCAGGGAATGACTAATGAAAAACTGTTTTTT | CASSQIRQGMTNEKLFF | TRBV23-1 | . | TRBJ1-4 | .
TGCGCCAGCAGCTTGACAGGGGTGAACATTCAGTACTTC | CASSLTGVNIQYF | TRBV5-1 | . | TRBJ2-4 | TRBD1
TGTGCCAGCAGAGCGACAGGGAGAAACACCATATATTTT | CASRATGRNTIYF | TRBV9 | . | TRBJ1-3 | TRBD1
TGTGCCAGCAAATCCACTAGCGGGAGTTACAATGAGCAGTTCTTC | CASKSTSGSYNEQFF | TRBV6-1 | . | TRBJ2-1 | TRBD2
TGTGCCTGGAGTGTATGGGACAGGGGGCAGGGTGAGCAGTTCTTC | CAWSVWDRGQGEQFF | TRBV30 | . | TRBJ2-1 | TRBD1
TGTGCCAGCAGTTCCCCGGGACAGGGGTATGGCTACACCTTC | CASSSPGQGYGYTF | TRBV28 | . | TRBJ1-2 | TRBD1
TGTGCCAGCTCACCCCAACAAACGAACACCGGGGAGCTGTTTTTT | CASSPQQTNTGELFF | TRBV18 | . | TRBJ2-2 | .
TGTGCCAGCAGCGCCACAGGATCAGGAGGCTACACCTTC | CASSATGSGGYTF | TRBV6-1 | once | TRBJ1-2 | .
TGTGCCAGCAGTTTACGTCAGGGGAACACTGAAGCTTTCTTT | CASSLRQGNTEAFF | TRBV28 | . | TRBJ1-1 | .